The text below deals with one TCR beta chain. Its antigen is currently unknown. J was trimmed by 0 bases and V by 8 bases; bases with no gene match: 18. The CDR3 totals 19 residues. CDR1 and CDR2 from the germline V gene are SEHNR and FQNEAQ (reference sequence). A multiplex PCR was run with 60 Vbeta primers and 13 Jbeta primers. Profiled with immunoSEQ multiplex PCR; TCRdb holds only in-frame clones, not every one. The sample lists around 300,000 clones; more than 55% were seen once. The sample comes from a study of cytomegalovirus exposure and HLA in healthy donors. Overall study: One earlier analysis, a look at approximately 180 million T cells, found 100 million to 130 million unique TCR beta sequences.

Study results and limitations: Later analysis found that TCR beta chains associated with HLA were more clonally expanded than other, equally common chains.

The V call is TRBV7-9, the J call TRBJ1-1; TRBD1 aligns across 10 bases. Source material: PBMCs. The source is a female donor in good health and CMV-seronegative. The CDR3 region has the DNA TGTGCCAGCGCCATGACGGGGACAGGGGCTAGTGTGGTGAACACTGAAGCTTTCTTT. This translates into CASAMTGTGASVVNTEAFF.